This TCR beta chain derives from a study of T-cell memory formation after mild COVID-19. Study-wide findings and caveats: Some responding clones appeared in pre-infection memory, suggesting cross-reactive memory joined. Clones which contracted sat mainly in CM and EM if CD4+, and in EMRA if CD8+.

This clonotype was recorded many times. Its antigen is undetermined. TCRdb used MiXCR to reprocess the 5' RACE reads, holding one entry per CDR3 protein. The repertoire includes around 340,000 distinct CDR3 sequences, over 10% of them detected once, and about 21% sits in the top ten. V lost 8 bases to trimming and J lost 6 bases, with 15 bases between them. The CDR3 loop spans 13 amino acids. Looked up from germline, CDR1 is MNHEY and CDR2 is SVGEGT. The receptor comes from a young man who had mild COVID-19 (a few samples of this study predate the infection). Cell type and time point are not known. The gene calls are TRBV6-2 or TRBV6-3 and TRBJ2-3; a weak D match, TRBD2 (6 bases). The specimen was PBMCs or a T cell subset sorted from them (not recorded which). The DNA for the CDR3 is TGTGCCAGCCTCCTGGCGGGGTCGGATACGCAGTATTTT. Protein sequence: CASLLAGSDTQYF.